This T cell receptor beta chain was obtained from a study of blood T cell repertoires in COVID-19. Overall study: Whether acute or convalescent, the COVID-19 samples came from the United States, Italy and Spain. T cells, B-cell-depleted T cells, or PBMCs supplied cDNA or gDNA.

CDR1 and CDR2 (germline): SNHLY, FYNNEI. The length of the CDR3 is 15 residues. V lost 4 bases to trimming and J lost 3 bases; unmatched junction nucleotides: 5. In the authors' workflow: Estimates of nucleated cell counts were drawn from the amplification of reference gene primers. Clones were read by immunoSEQ multiplex PCR, and TCRdb kept only the in-frame ones, dropping some. For V, J and clone size, that table is used; D and trimming come from the DNA. The table has around 54,000 clones, about 90% seen once; the top ten hold about 2%. Sample: peripheral blood. The chain couples TRBV2 to TRBJ1-2; 10 bases line up with TRBD1. This clonotype was obtained from a human donor in a cohort sampled during active COVID-19. CDR3 DNA sequence: TGTGCCAGCAGTGCACGGACAGGGGGTGACTATGGCTACACCTTC. Translating it yields CASSARTGGDYGYTF. Full variable domain (outside the CDR3, taken from reference TRBV2 and TRBJ1-2): EPEVTQTPSHQVTQMGQEVILRCVPISNHLYFYWYRQILGQKVEFLVSFYNNEISEKSEIFDDQFSVERPDGSNFTLKIRSTKLEDSAMYFCASSARTGGDYGYTFGSGTRLTVV.